The present T cell receptor (beta chain) was sequenced within a study of T cell repertoires in cytomegalovirus infection. Regarding the study as a whole: Pooled public TCR beta family frequency picked out CMV carriers with the relevant HLA.

This clonotype was counted only a few times. Its antigen is not known. Germline V gene sequence: CDR1 SGHVS, CDR2 FNYEAQ. Between the trimmed V and J ends, which lost 2 bases and 5 bases, there was a span of 16 bases. The CDR3 totals 15 residues. TCRdb reprocessed the reads via MiXCR and lists one record per CDR3 protein. The data hold around 240,000 distinct CDR3 sequences, with 20% to 25% observed a single time. The chain joins TRBV7-6 to TRBJ2-7; D remains unclear. Sequencing used CD8+ T cells from PBMCs. This receptor was identified in a human donor in good health (CMV status not recorded). Some clones in this sample may be carry-over from other donors' samples. The CDR3 here is CASSLLGNEVDEQYF. CDR3 bases: TGTGCCAGCAGCTTATTAGGTAACGAGGTTGACGAGCAGTACTTC.